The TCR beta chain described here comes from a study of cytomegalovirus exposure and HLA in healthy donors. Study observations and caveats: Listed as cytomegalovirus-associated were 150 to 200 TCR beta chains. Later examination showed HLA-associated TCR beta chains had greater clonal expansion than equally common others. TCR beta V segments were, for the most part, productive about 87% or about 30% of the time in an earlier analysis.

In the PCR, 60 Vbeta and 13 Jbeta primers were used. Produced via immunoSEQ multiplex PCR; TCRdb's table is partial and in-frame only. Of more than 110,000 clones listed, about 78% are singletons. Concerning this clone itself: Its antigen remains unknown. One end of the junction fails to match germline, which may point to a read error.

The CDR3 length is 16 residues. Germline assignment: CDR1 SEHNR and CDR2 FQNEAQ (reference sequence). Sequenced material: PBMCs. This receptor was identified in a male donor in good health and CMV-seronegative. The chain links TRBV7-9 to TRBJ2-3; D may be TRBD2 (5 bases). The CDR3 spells CSSSAKRTFGTDTQYF. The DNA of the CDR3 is TGTTCCAGCAGCGCAAAGCGGACCTTCGGCACAGATACGCAGTATTTT. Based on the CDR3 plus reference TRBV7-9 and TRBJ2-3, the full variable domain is DTGVSQNPRHKITKRGQNVTFRCDPISEHNRLYWYRQTLGQGPEFLTYFQNEAQLEKSRLLSDRFSAERPKGSFSTLEIQRTEQGDSAMYLCSSSAKRTFGTDTQYFGPGTRLTVL.